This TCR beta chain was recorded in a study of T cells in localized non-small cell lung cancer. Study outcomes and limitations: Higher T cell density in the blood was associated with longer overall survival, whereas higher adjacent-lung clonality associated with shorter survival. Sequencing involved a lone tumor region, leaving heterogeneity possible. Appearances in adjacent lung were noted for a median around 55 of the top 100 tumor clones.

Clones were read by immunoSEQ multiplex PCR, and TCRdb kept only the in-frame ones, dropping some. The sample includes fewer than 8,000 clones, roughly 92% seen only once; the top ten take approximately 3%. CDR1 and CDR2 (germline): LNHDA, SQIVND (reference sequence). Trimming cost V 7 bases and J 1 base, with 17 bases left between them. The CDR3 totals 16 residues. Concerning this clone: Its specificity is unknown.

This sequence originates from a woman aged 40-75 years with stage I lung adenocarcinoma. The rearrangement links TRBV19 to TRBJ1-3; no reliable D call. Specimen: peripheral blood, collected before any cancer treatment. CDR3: CASNGRPGLSGNTIYF. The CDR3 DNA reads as TGTGCCAGTAACGGCAGGCCGGGATTATCTGGAAACACCATATATTTT. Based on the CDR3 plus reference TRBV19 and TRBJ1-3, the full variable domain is DGGITQSPKYLFRKEGQNVTLSCEQNLNHDAMYWYRQDPGQGLRLIYYSQIVNDFQKGDIAEGYSVSREKKESFPLTVTSAQKNPTAFYLCASNGRPGLSGNTIYFGEGSWLTVV.